This TCR beta chain was recovered during a study of T cell repertoires in cytomegalovirus infection. On the study more broadly: Public TCR beta signature analysis indicated the presence of both CMV infection and matching HLA type.

The CDR3 is made up of 16 amino acids. CDR1 and CDR2 from the germline V gene are SGDLS and YYNGEE. V lost 0 bases and J 2 bases, leaving 14 bases between the germline ends. Findings of the study overall: The response measured ex vivo was dominated by TCR beta clonotypes (HLA-C-restricted and CMV-specific).

TCRdb analysed the reads with MiXCR anew, one entry per CDR3 protein. In the table there are 300,000 to 400,000 distinct CDR3 sequences, around 25% of which are singletons. Concerning this clonotype itself: Its antigen is still unknown.

The chain is built from TRBV9 and TRBJ2-5; weak D call: TRBD2 (5 bases). The starting material was cultured PBMCs, obtained from culture after CMV antigen stimulation. This receptor was taken from a human donor in good health (CMV status not recorded). Some clones in this sample may be carry-over from other donors' samples. The CDR3 nucleotides read TGTGCCAGCAGCGTAGGAATACCCGGAGGTCAAGAGACCCAGTACTTC. Translation: CASSVGIPGGQETQYF.